The 21 T cell receptor beta chains in this list originate from one sample, sequenced in a study of T-cell reconstitution after alpha-beta-depleted transplantation in children. Unique molecular identifiers were used to barcode this TCRbeta library. MiXCR, run by TCRdb on the PCR reads, gives a single entry per CDR3 protein. The repertoire holds over 200,000 distinct CDR3 sequences, roughly 10% seen once, with around 6.2% in the top ten. The sample consisted of PBMCs from the stem cell graft donor, taken from the stem cell graft. Receptors originate from a human donor who donated a stem cell graft to a child with acute lymphoblastic leukemia.

This chain uses TRBV12-3 or TRBV12-4 with TRBJ1-1; D gene unclear. V shed 7 bases and J shed 2 bases, with 11 bases lying between them. The CDR3 is 13 residues long. CDR3: CASNDGYNTEAFF. The CDR3 bases are TGTGCCAGCAACGACGGGTATAACACTGAAGCTTTCTTT.

This clonotype was found a few times. This chain uses TRBV9 with TRBJ1-4; possibly TRBD1 for D (6 bases). Germline V gene sequence: CDR1 SGDLS, CDR2 YYNGEE. Trimming stripped 3 bases from V and 5 bases from J, with 14 bases between. This CDR3 is built from 15 residues. CDR3 sequence: CASSAIRGGNEKLFF. CDR3 DNA sequence: TGTGCCAGCAGCGCCATCAGGGGAGGCAATGAAAAACTGTTTTTT.

This clonotype showed up just a few times. The V gene is TRBV4-1, the J gene TRBJ2-3; D possibly corresponds to TRBD2 (6 bases). Germline CDR1 reads MGHRA; CDR2 reads YSYEKL. There are 13 residues in the CDR3. V shed 5 bases and J shed 5 bases, with 11 bases lying between them. For the CDR3, the DNA is TGCGCCAGCAGCGTGGCGGGGCTAGATACGCAGTATTTT. Encoded protein: CASSVAGLDTQYF.

This chain links TRBV6-5 with TRBJ1-1; a possible D gene is TRBD1 (5 bases). Germline V lookup: CDR1 MNHEY, CDR2 SVGAGI. The V and J ends lost 4 bases and 1 base respectively, with 19 bases between them. The CDR3 length is 17 residues. The CDR3 sequence: CASSSLAGWEENTEAFF. CDR3 bases: TGTGCCAGCAGTTCCCTTGCAGGGTGGGAGGAGAACACTGAAGCTTTCTTT.

This clonotype came up many times. V gene TRBV10-2 combines with J gene TRBJ1-2; no clear D gene. Germline loops: CDR1 WSHSY, CDR2 SAAADI. CDR3 length equals 15 residues. The V end lost 4 bases, the J end lost 3 bases, and 15 bases lay between the germline ends. DNA of the CDR3: TGCGCCAGCAGTGGTATAACAGAAACCGACTATGGCTACACCTTC. Its translation is CASSGITETDYGYTF.

This chain connects TRBV20-1 to TRBJ1-5, with 8 nucleotides matching TRBD1. Germline V gives CDR1 DFQATT, CDR2 SNEGSKA (reference sequence). The trim removed 6 bases at V and 2 bases at J, leaving 15 bases unmatched. The CDR3 has 17 amino acids. CDR3: CSARSDRAIRGNQPQHF. CDR3 sequence (DNA): TGCAGTGCCAGATCGGACAGGGCCATCAGGGGCAATCAGCCCCAGCATTTT.

This clonotype was seen many times. The CDR3 bases are TGCGCCAGCAGCTCCTTACAGGGGAACTATGGCTACACCTTC. Translated: CASSSLQGNYGYTF. The V gene is TRBV5-1, the J gene TRBJ1-2, with TRBD1 identical over 7 bases. J lost 2 bases, V lost 3 bases, and 4 bases had no gene match. Germline-derived CDR1 and CDR2 are SGHRS and YFSETQ. The CDR3 contains 14 residues.

This clonotype was found many times. The CDR3 DNA is TGCAGCGTTGCACAGAACTCTGGAAACACCATATATTTT. Protein: CSVAQNSGNTIYF. This chain uses TRBV29-1 with TRBJ1-3; no clear D. The CDR3 is 13 residues long. The germline gives CDR1 SQVTM, CDR2 ANQGSEA. Trimming took 4 bases from V and 0 from J, leaving 7 bases between them.

This clonotype has a handful of counts. V usage is TRBV14 and J usage is TRBJ2-4; no reliable D call. Deletions cut 4 bases from V and 1 base from J, with 11 bases between. CDR3 length equals 15 residues. Germline lookup yields CDR1 SGHDN and CDR2 FVKESK. The CDR3 here is CASSPRSSAKNIQYF. Written as DNA, the CDR3 is TGTGCCAGCAGCCCAAGAAGCTCGGCCAAAAACATTCAGTACTTC.

This clonotype was found many times. DNA of the CDR3: TGTGCCATCAGTGAGACCCGGGACAGAGAGAACACTGAAGCTTTCTTT. Protein: CAISETRDRENTEAFF. J is TRBJ1-1 and V is TRBV10-3; 7 nucleotides agree with TRBD1. This CDR3 region has 16 residues. The germline CDR1 and CDR2 sequences are ENHRY and SYGVKD. V gave up 2 bases and J gave up 1 base; unmatched junction bases: 7.

This clonotype was detected many times. The chain links TRBV28 to TRBJ2-3, with 8 nucleotides matching TRBD2. This CDR3 comprises 15 residues. Trimming at V came to 6 bases and at J to 3 bases, leaving 8 bases not matched to a gene. Germline CDR1 reads MDHEN; CDR2 reads SYDVKM. The chain's CDR3 is CASSLGRGGTDTQYF. The CDR3, as DNA: TGTGCCAGCAGCCTCGGCCGGGGGGGAACAGATACGCAGTATTTT.

The J gene is TRBJ2-5, the V gene TRBV3-1, with D unclear. There are 13 residues in the CDR3. Germline V gene data show CDR1 as LGHDT and CDR2 as YNNKEL (reference sequence). V lost 5 bases to trimming and J lost 2 bases, with 9 bases between them. The CDR3, as DNA: TGTGCCAGCAGCAAAACAGTACAAGAGACCCAGTACTTC. Its translation: CASSKTVQETQYF.

Many counts were recorded for this clonotype. This chain connects TRBV7-2 to TRBJ2-3, with D perhaps TRBD2 (6 bases). The CDR3 length is 14 residues. Per germline, CDR1 SGHTA and CDR2 FQGNSA. V was pared by 5 bases and J by 4 bases, with 13 bases between. The CDR3 spells CASSPPWGADTQYF. The CDR3 DNA reads as TGTGCCAGCAGCCCACCCTGGGGGGCAGATACGCAGTATTTT.

At least ten counts were recorded for this clonotype. The rearrangement uses TRBV7-2 and TRBJ2-7; 7 nucleotides agree with TRBD2. Germline CDR1 reads SGHTA; CDR2 reads FQGNSA. CDR3 length: 15 amino acids. Germline trimming cut 2 bases from V and 3 bases from J; bases unmatched to any gene: 7. The CDR3 nucleotides are TGTGCCAGCAGCTTAATGGGGACTACCTTCTACGAGCAGTACTTC. Translated, it gives CASSLMGTTFYEQYF.

This clonotype has a handful of counts. This sequence joins TRBV29-1 and TRBJ2-5, with 7 positions matching TRBD2. CDR1 and CDR2 (germline): SQVTM, ANQGSEA. This CDR3 region has 15 residues. V trimming: 2 bases; J trimming: 5 bases; junction bases outside the gene matches: 11. The CDR3 region is CSVESGAGPRETQYF. For the CDR3, the DNA is TGCAGCGTTGAATCGGGAGCGGGGCCCAGGGAGACCCAGTACTTC. Full variable domain (outside the CDR3, taken from reference TRBV29-1 and TRBJ2-5): SAVISQKPSRDICQRGTSLTIQCQVDSQVTMMFWYRQQPGQSLTLIATANQGSEATYESGFVIDKFPISRPNLTFSTLTVSNMSPEDSSIYLCSVESGAGPRETQYFGPGTRLLVL.

This clonotype was seen only a few times. The genes are TRBV7-2 and TRBJ2-2; no clear D. This CDR3 contains 14 residues. From germline, CDR1 is SGHTA and CDR2 FQGNSA. V was clipped by 1 base and J by 0 bases, with 3 bases between them. The CDR3 region has the DNA TGTGCCAGCAGCTTAGTAACGAACACCGGGGAGCTGTTTTTT. It codes for CASSLVTNTGELFF.

Turning to this clonotype: This likely comes from a read error, as the CDR3 has no conserved phenylalanine or tryptophan at its end. The chain employs TRBV20-1 and TRBJ1-1; no reliable D call. The CDR3 loop spans 14 amino acids. Between the trimmed V and J ends, which lost 4 bases and 1 base, there was a span of 13 bases. Germline V gene lookup returns CDR1 DFQATT and CDR2 SNEGSKA (reference sequence). In DNA, the CDR3 is TGCAGTGCTATAGGGAGGGCAGCGAACACTGAAGCTTTCCTT. Translating gives CSAIGRAANTEAFL.

This clonotype was counted at least ten times. J is TRBJ2-7 and V is TRBV7-6; D is uncertain. This CDR3 is built from 12 residues. The V and J ends lost 2 bases and 1 base respectively, with 3 bases between them. Germline V lookup: CDR1 SGHVS, CDR2 FNYEAQ. The CDR3 bases are TGTGCCAGCAGCTTAATATCCTACGAGCAGTACTTC. It specifies CASSLISYEQYF.

This rearrangement joins TRBV20-1 to TRBJ2-5; TRBD2 matches 9 bases. CDR1 and CDR2 (germline): DFQATT, SNEGSKA (reference sequence). This CDR3 has 17 residues. V shed 0 bases and J 1 base; nucleotides not matched to a gene: 9. CDR3 amino acids: CSAREEWAGGTQETQYF. The CDR3 nucleotides read TGCAGTGCTAGAGAGGAGTGGGCGGGGGGGACCCAAGAGACCCAGTACTTC.

The V and J genes are TRBV20-1 and TRBJ2-7, with D possibly TRBD1 on 6 matching bases. Germline V gives CDR1 DFQATT, CDR2 SNEGSKA (reference sequence). CDR3 length equals 11 residues. The V end was cut by 6 bases, the J end by 1 base, with 7 bases between. CDR3 bases: TGCAGTGCCACAGGGTCCTACGAGCAGTACTTC. Amino acids: CSATGSYEQYF.

This clonotype was found many times. V usage is TRBV5-1 and J usage is TRBJ1-2; no firm D call. The CDR3 covers 14 residues. Germline V CDR1 and CDR2: SGHRS, YFSETQ. The germline V and J ends were trimmed by 1 base and 2 bases, with 9 bases remaining between them. In nucleotides, the CDR3 is TGCGCCAGCAGCTTGCCGCCCGGAAACTATGGCTACACCTTC. Amino acids: CASSLPPGNYGYTF. Using reference TRBV5-1 and TRBJ1-2 for the parts outside the CDR3, the full variable domain is KAGVTQTPRYLIKTRGQQVTLSCSPISGHRSVSWYQQTPGQGLQFLFEYFSETQRNKGNFPGRFSGRQFSNSRSEMNVSTLELGDSALYLCASSLPPGNYGYTFGSGTRLTVV.